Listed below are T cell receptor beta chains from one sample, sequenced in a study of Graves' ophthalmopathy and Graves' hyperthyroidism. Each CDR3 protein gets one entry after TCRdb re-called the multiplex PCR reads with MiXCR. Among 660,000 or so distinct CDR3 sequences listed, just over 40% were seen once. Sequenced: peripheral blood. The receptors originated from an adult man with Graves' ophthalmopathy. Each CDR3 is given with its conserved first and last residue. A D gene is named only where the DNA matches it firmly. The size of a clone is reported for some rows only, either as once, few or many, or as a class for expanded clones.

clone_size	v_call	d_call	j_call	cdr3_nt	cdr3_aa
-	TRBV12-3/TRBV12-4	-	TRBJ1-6	TGTGCCAGCAGCCGGACAGCCAACTCCTATAATTCACCCCTCCACTTT	CASSRTANSYNSPLHF
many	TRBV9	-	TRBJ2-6	TGTGCCAGCAGCGAGGGGGGGGCTGGGGCCAACGTCCTGACTTTC	CASSEGGAGANVLTF
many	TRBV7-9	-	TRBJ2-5	TGTGCCAGCAGCGACCCGGTCACTCAAGAGACCCAGTACTTC	CASSDPVTQETQYF
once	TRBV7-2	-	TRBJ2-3	TGTGCCAGCAGCTTAGCCCCCCAGGACATCGTTAGCACAGATACGCAGTATTTT	CASSLAPQDIVSTDTQYF
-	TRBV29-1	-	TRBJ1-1	TGCAGCGTTGATGGGCCAGGGCCAAACACTGAAGCTTTCTTT	CSVDGPGPNTEAFF
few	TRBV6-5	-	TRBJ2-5	TGTGCCAGCAGTTACTCGAGTAGCAGGGCAAGGTTAGAGACCCAGTACTTC	CASSYSSSRARLETQYF
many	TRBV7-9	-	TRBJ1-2	TGTGCCAGCAGTCCGAGGGGACAAATCTATGGCTACACCTTC	CASSPRGQIYGYTF
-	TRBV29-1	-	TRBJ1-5	TGCAGCGTTGAGAACAGGCAGCAAGCAGGGACCCAGCATTTT	CSVENRQQAGTQHF
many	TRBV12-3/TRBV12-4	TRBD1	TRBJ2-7	TGTGCCAGCAGTTCCCGGGACAGGGGTGGTTACGAGCAGTACTTC	CASSSRDRGGYEQYF
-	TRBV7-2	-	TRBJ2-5	TGTGCCAGCAGCCCGGAGGAATCAAAGACCCAGTACTTC	CASSPEESKTQYF
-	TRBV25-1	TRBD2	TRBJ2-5	TGTGCCAGCAGCAGGGAGCGGGGACTGCAAGAGACCCAGTACTTC	CASSRERGLQETQYF
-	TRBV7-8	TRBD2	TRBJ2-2	TGTGCCAGCAGCTTTCATGCTAGCGGGATTAACACCGGGGAGCTGTTTTTT	CASSFHASGINTGELFF
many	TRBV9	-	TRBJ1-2	TGTGCCAGCAGCCCCACTACCTTCCAGGGGCGCTATGGCTACACCTTC	CASSPTTFQGRYGYTF
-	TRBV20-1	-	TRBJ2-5	TGCAGTGCTAGTAGGATTTGGGGTCAAGAGACCCAGTACTTC	CSASRIWGQETQYF
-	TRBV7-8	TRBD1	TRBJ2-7	TGTGCCAGCAGCGGCCGGACAGGGTCCGAGCAGTACTTC	CASSGRTGSEQYF
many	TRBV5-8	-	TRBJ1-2	TGTGCCAGCAGCCAGGGTTTGGGCTACACCTTC	CASSQGLGYTF
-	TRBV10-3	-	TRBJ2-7	TGTGCCATCAGTAGACAGGACTCCTACGAGCAGTACTTC	CAISRQDSYEQYF
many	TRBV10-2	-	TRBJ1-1	TGCGCCAGCAGTCAGCAGGGGTACACTGAAGCTTTCTTT	CASSQQGYTEAFF
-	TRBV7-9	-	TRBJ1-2	TGTGCCAGCAGCCAAGATCGAGGGGGAGGGGTATATGGCTACACCTTC	CASSQDRGGGVYGYTF
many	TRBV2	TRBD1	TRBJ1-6	TGTGCCAGCACCCAGACAGGGGCTTCACCCCTCCACTTT	CASTQTGASPLHF
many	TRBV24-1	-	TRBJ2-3	TGTGCCACCAGTGCCGGGACAGATACGCAGTATTTT	CATSAGTDTQYF
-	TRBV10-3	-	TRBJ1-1	TGTGCCATCAGTGGGGTGGATCGGAACACTGAAGCTTTCTTT	CAISGVDRNTEAFF
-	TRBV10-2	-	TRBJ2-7	TGCGCCAGCAGTGAGGACGACGAGCAGTACTTC	CASSEDDEQYF
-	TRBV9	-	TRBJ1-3	TGTGCCAGCAGCGTAGGGGTGGAGAACACCATATATTTT	CASSVGVENTIYF
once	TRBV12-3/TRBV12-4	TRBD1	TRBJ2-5	TGTGCCAGCAGCCGCCGACCCGCGACAGGGGTTGGGGAGACCCAGTACTTC	CASSRRPATGVGETQYF
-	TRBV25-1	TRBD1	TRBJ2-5	TGTGCCAGCGTGGGGGCAGGGGGCTCAGAGACCCAGTACTTC	CASVGAGGSETQYF
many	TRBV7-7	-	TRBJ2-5	TGTGCTAGCAGCTTAGCCCCCGGGATCCAAGAGACCCAGTACTTC	CASSLAPGIQETQYF
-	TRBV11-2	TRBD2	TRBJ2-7	TGTGCCAGCAGCTCTGGGCGGGGGGGCCGCGCCTACGAGCAGTACTTC	CASSSGRGGRAYEQYF
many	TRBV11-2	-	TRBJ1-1	TGTGCCAGCAGCTTAGATCGGACCGCCTGGGGTGAAGCTTTCTTT	CASSLDRTAWGEAFF
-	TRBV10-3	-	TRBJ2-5	TGTGCCTCCAGTGAGGGGGTTGGGGAGACCCAGTACTTC	CASSEGVGETQYF
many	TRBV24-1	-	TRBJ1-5	TGTGCCACCAGTGATCCACAGGGAGGCGATCAGCCCCAGCATTTT	CATSDPQGGDQPQHF
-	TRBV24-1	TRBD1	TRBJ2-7	TGTGCCACCAGTGACCCGACAGGGGTCTACGAGCAGTACTTC	CATSDPTGVYEQYF
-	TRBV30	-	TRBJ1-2	TGTGCCTGGAAGATGGAGGTGGCAGACTATGGCTACACCTTC	CAWKMEVADYGYTF
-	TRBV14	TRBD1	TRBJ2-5	TGTGCCAGCAGCCCGGCCGGGACAGGGGCAGCGCCCCAGTACTTC	CASSPAGTGAAPQYF
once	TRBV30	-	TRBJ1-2	TGTGCCTGGAGTGAACAGGGAATTGACTATGGCTACACCTTC	CAWSEQGIDYGYTF
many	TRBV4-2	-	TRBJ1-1	TGTGCCAGCAGCCAAGTAAAGGATGTAGGCACTGAAGCTTTCTTT	CASSQVKDVGTEAFF
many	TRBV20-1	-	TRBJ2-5	TGCAGTGCTAGAGACAGGGTCGAGACCCAGTACTTC	CSARDRVETQYF
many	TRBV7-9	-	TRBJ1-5	TGTGCCAGCAGCTTAGTTCGCGGATCGAGCAATCAGCCCCAGCATTTT	CASSLVRGSSNQPQHF
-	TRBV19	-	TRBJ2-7	TGTGCCAGTAGTCAACAGGGTTCCTACGAGCAGTACTTC	CASSQQGSYEQYF